The text below deals with one T cell receptor beta chain. Trimming removed 6 bases at V and 6 bases at J, with 12 bases between. Germline-derived CDR1 and CDR2 are SGHTA and FQGTGA. CDR3 length equals 13 residues. The data originate from a study of control samples from healthy donors and cancer patients. The data were produced by immunoSEQ multiplex PCR, yet TCRdb's version contains in-frame clones alone and is incomplete. The sample lists about 140,000 clones, 91% occurring once. The chain employs TRBV7-3 and TRBJ2-1, with D tentatively TRBD2 (6 bases). The clonotype originates from a man between 18 and 35 years old in good health. Sample: blood. CDR3 loop: CASSSLGGNEQFF. CDR3 sequence (DNA): TGTGCCAGCAGTTCCCTGGGGGGCAATGAGCAGTTCTTC.